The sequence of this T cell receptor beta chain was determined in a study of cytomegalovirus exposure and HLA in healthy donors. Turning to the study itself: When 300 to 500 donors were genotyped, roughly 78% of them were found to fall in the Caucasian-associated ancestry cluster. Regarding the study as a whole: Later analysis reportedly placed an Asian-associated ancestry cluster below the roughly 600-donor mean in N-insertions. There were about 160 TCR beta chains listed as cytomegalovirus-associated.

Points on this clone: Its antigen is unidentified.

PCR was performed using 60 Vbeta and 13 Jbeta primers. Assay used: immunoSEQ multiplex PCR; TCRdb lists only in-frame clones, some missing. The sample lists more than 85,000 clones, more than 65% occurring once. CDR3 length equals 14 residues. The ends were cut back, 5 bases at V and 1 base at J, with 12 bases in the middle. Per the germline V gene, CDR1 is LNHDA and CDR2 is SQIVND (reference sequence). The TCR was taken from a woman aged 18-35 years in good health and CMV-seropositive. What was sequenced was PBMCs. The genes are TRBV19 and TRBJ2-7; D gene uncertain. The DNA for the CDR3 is TGTGCCAGTAGTGTTGAGGTCTCTTCCTACGAGCAGTACTTC. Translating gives CASSVEVSSYEQYF.